These T cell receptor beta chains were read from a single sample in a study of blood T cell repertoires in COVID-19. Assay used: immunoSEQ multiplex PCR; TCRdb lists only in-frame clones, some missing. The sample consists of 75,000 to 80,000 clones, about 85% of them appearing once. The material sequenced was peripheral blood. The receptors shown here come from a man aged 60-69 years with COVID-19, enrolled during active disease. Each CDR3 is given with its conserved first and last residue. Each record gives: J gene, D gene, clone size, V gene, CDR3 protein, CDR3 DNA. The D gene is left open where the match is weak. Size is stated for part of the rows, as once, few or many counts, or as a class when the clone is expanded.

J: TRBJ2-3; D: TRBD2; size: -; V: TRBV19; CDR3: CATGTSGGARDTQYF; DNA: TGTGCCACCGGGACTAGCGGGGGGGCAAGGGATACGCAGTATTTT
J: TRBJ1-6; D: -; size: -; V: TRBV27; CDR3: CASSLSFGGRNNSPLHF; DNA: TGTGCCAGCAGTTTATCGTTCGGGGGAAGGAATAATTCACCCCTCCACTTT
J: TRBJ2-5; D: TRBD2; size: -; V: TRBV19; CDR3: CASSLLAGGLRQETQYF; DNA: TGTGCCAGTAGCCTACTAGCGGGGGGGCTTCGGCAAGAGACCCAGTACTTC
J: TRBJ2-1; D: TRBD2; size: -; V: TRBV16; CDR3: CASSQPGGSYNEQFF; DNA: TGTGCCAGCAGCCAACCCGGGGGGTCCTACAATGAGCAGTTCTTC
J: TRBJ2-7; D: -; size: -; V: TRBV6-5; CDR3: CASSYSIPADYEQYF; DNA: TGTGCCAGCAGTTACTCGATTCCGGCGGACTACGAGCAGTACTTC
J: TRBJ1-4; D: -; size: -; V: TRBV7-2; CDR3: CASSLTSWNEKLFF; DNA: TGTGCCAGCAGCTTAACGAGCTGGAATGAAAAACTGTTTTTT
J: TRBJ2-3; D: -; size: -; V: TRBV7-2; CDR3: CASSSFTSGRSTDTQYF; DNA: TGTGCCAGCAGCAGCTTTACCTCAGGGAGGAGCACAGATACGCAGTATTTT
J: TRBJ2-7; D: -; size: -; V: TRBV19; CDR3: CASSTPPADEQYF; DNA: TGTGCCAGTAGTACCCCCCCAGCGGACGAGCAGTACTTC
J: TRBJ1-4; D: TRBD1; size: -; V: TRBV6-5; CDR3: CASRKGTGVEEKLFF; DNA: TGTGCCAGCAGAAAAGGGACAGGGGTGGAAGAAAAACTGTTTTTT
J: TRBJ2-1; D: TRBD2; size: -; V: TRBV2; CDR3: CASLAGEIGEQFF; DNA: TGTGCCAGCTTAGCGGGAGAAATCGGTGAGCAGTTCTTC
J: TRBJ2-7; D: TRBD2; size: -; V: TRBV7-2; CDR3: CASTPDRGGEQYF; DNA: TGTGCCAGCACCCCGGACCGCGGGGGCGAGCAGTACTTC
J: TRBJ2-1; D: TRBD2; size: -; V: TRBV5-1; CDR3: CASSSGLAGDPYNEQFF; DNA: TGCGCCAGCAGCTCAGGACTAGCGGGAGATCCCTACAATGAGCAGTTCTTC
J: TRBJ2-1; D: -; size: -; V: TRBV6-1; CDR3: CASSDVGGYNEQFF; DNA: TGTGCCAGCAGTGACGTCGGGGGATACAATGAGCAGTTCTTC
J: TRBJ1-2; D: -; size: few; V: TRBV28; CDR3: CASTRNRVGYGYTF; DNA: TGTGCCAGCACCCGAAACAGGGTTGGTTATGGCTACACCTTC
J: TRBJ1-2; D: TRBD1; size: -; V: TRBV5-4; CDR3: CASSFHRGDYTF; DNA: TGTGCCAGCAGCTTCCACAGGGGGGACTACACCTTC
J: TRBJ1-2; D: -; size: -; V: TRBV13; CDR3: CASSPTDRLYGYTF; DNA: TGTGCCAGCAGCCCTACCGACAGGCTGTATGGCTACACCTTC
J: TRBJ2-1; D: -; size: -; V: TRBV2; CDR3: CASSKTKTSGDTYNEQFF; DNA: TGTGCCAGCAGTAAAACTAAAACCTCCGGGGATACCTACAATGAGCAGTTCTTC
J: TRBJ1-3; D: -; size: -; V: TRBV23-1; CDR3: CASSQFWRRSGNTIYF; DNA: TGCGCCAGCAGTCAATTTTGGAGACGCTCTGGAAACACCATATATTTT
J: TRBJ1-1; D: TRBD1; size: -; V: TRBV19; CDR3: CASNEIGDRGTNTEAFF; DNA: TGTGCCAGTAACGAGATAGGAGACAGGGGGACCAACACTGAAGCTTTCTTT
J: TRBJ1-2; D: -; size: once; V: TRBV10-2; CDR3: CASTGSEGYGYTF; DNA: TGCGCCAGCACGGGTAGCGAGGGCTATGGCTACACCTTC